One TCR beta chain is described in this entry. Its specificity is not known. This may come from a read error, since a much larger clone is one base off. The sample belongs to a study of molecular identifiers for immune sequencing clone quantification. Findings of the study overall: Clones of above 20 RNA copies carried over 97% of effector molecules; in naive cells they carried under 1%.

In preparing bulk TCR libraries, previously described methods and listed TCR primers were used. TCRdb ran MiXCR on the PCR reads and lists one entry per CDR3 protein. The sample shows 460,000 or so distinct CDR3 sequences, about 25% of them seen only once. When naive CD8 T cells were sorted, they were gated as CD8+CD4-CCR7+CD45RA+. V lost 1 base, J lost 7 bases, and 2 bases lay in between. Germline V gene data show CDR1 as SEHNR and CDR2 as FQNEAQ (reference sequence). The CDR3 spans 11 residues. The specimen sequenced was naive CD8+ T cells from blood, with Jurkat cell RNA spiked in. Indicated subset: FACS-sorted CD8+CD4-CCR7+CD45RA+ naive T cells. The source is a human donor in good health. Some libraries in this study had Jurkat cell RNA spiked in. The chain has TRBV7-9 and TRBJ2-1; D is unresolved. The CDR3 is CASSLENEQFF. The CDR3 nucleotides are TGTGCCAGCAGCTTAGAGAATGAGCAGTTCTTC.